What follows is one T cell receptor (beta chain) and its context. This CDR3 region has 12 residues. V lost 0 bases, J lost 5 bases, and 5 bases lay in between. Per the germline V gene, CDR1 is SGHRS and CDR2 is YFSETQ. The authors' processing: Nucleated cell number was recorded as an estimate derived from reference gene primer amplification. Repertoires were generated with immunoSEQ multiplex PCR, while TCRdb's copy carries only in-frame clones and drops some. V and J calls and clone size are copied from that table; D and trimming were computed from the DNA. There are about 260,000 clones in the sample; just under 85% occur only once, and over 1.5% lies in the top ten. The sample is drawn from a study of blood T cell repertoires in COVID-19.

This receptor was obtained from an elderly woman with acute or convalescent COVID-19. The specimen sequenced was peripheral blood. This rearrangement joins TRBV5-1 to TRBJ2-5; D unclear. CDR3 sequence reads: CASSLARETQYF. The CDR3 DNA reads TGCGCCAGCAGCTTGGCCCGGGAGACCCAGTACTTC.